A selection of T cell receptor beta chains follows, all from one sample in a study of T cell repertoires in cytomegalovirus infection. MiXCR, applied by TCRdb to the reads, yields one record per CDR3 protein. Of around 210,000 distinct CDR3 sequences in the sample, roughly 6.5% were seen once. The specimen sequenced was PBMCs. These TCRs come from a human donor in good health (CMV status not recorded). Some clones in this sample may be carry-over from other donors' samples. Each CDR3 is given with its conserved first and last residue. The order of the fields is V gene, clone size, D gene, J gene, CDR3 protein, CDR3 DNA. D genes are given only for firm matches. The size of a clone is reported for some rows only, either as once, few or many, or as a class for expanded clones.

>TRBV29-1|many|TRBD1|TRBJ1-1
CSVEGTGNTEAFF
TGCAGCGTTGAAGGGACAGGGAACACTGAAGCTTTCTTT
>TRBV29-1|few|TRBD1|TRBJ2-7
CSVTRTGEGSYEQYF
TGCAGCGTTACCAGGACAGGGGAGGGCTCCTACGAGCAGTACTTC
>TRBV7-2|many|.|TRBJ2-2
CASSSRQVHTGELFF
TGTGCCAGCAGCTCCCGACAGGTACACACCGGGGAGCTGTTTTTT
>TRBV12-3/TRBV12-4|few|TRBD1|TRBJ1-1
CASRGTAMNTEAFF
TGTGCCAGCAGGGGGACAGCAATGAACACTGAAGCTTTCTTT
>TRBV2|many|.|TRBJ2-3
CAGRYPTDTQYF
TGTGCCGGCCGGTACCCCACAGATACGCAGTATTTT
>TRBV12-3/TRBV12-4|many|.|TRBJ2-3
CASSLTRQLYTDTQYF
TGTGCCAGCAGTTTAACCCGGCAGCTTTACACAGATACGCAGTATTTT
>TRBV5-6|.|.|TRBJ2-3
CASSLETDTQYF
TGTGCCAGCAGCTTGGAAACAGATACGCAGTATTTT
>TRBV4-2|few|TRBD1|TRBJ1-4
CASSLSTGSNEKLFF
TGTGCCAGCAGCCTATCGACAGGGAGTAATGAAAAACTGTTTTTT
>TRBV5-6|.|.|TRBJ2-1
CASNFLGSREQFF
TGTGCCAGCAACTTCCTTGGGTCCAGGGAGCAGTTCTTC
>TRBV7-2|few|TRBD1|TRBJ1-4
CASSLVDRVNEKLFF
TGTGCCAGCAGCTTAGTGGACAGGGTCAATGAAAAACTGTTTTTT
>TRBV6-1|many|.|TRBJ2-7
CASSESPEQYF
TGTGCCAGCAGTGAGAGTCCCGAGCAGTACTTC
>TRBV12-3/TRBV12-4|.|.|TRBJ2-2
CASSPFYHGNTGELFF
TGTGCCAGCAGTCCTTTTTACCACGGGAACACCGGGGAGCTGTTTTTT
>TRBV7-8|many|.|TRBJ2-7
CASSLRAAYEQYF
TGTGCCAGCAGCTTACGGGCAGCCTACGAGCAGTACTTC
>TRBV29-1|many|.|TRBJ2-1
CSVEGRGVMEQFF
TGCAGCGTTGAAGGGAGGGGTGTAATGGAGCAGTTCTTC
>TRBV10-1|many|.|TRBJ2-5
CASSEARDGTQYF
TGCGCCAGCAGTGAGGCCAGGGATGGGACCCAGTACTTC
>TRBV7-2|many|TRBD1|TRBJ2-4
CASSLNDRGQEYF
TGTGCCAGCAGCTTAAACGACCGGGGACAGGAGTACTTC
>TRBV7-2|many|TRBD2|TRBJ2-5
CASSVGLAKETQYF
TGTGCCAGCAGCGTCGGACTAGCGAAGGAGACCCAGTACTTC
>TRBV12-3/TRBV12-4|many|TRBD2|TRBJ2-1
CASSTRTSGGDEQFF
TGTGCCAGCAGTACCAGGACTAGCGGGGGAGATGAGCAGTTCTTC
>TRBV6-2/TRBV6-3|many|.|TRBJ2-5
CASSSLSGQETQYF
TGTGCCAGCAGCTCCCTTTCAGGACAAGAGACCCAGTACTTC
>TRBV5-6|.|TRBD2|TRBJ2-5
CASSLSGGGQMGQYF
TGTGCCAGCAGCTTGAGCGGGGGGGGTCAGATGGGCCAGTACTTC
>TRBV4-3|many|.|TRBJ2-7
CASSQEDWTYEQYF
TGCGCCAGCAGCCAAGAAGACTGGACCTACGAGCAGTACTTC
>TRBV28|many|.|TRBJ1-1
CASRVGPNTEAFF
TGTGCCAGCAGGGTAGGGCCGAACACTGAAGCTTTCTTT
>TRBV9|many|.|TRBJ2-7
CASSVDSSYEQYF
TGTGCCAGCAGCGTAGATAGCAGCTACGAGCAGTACTTC
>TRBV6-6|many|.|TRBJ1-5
CASSYEGGINQPQHF
TGTGCCAGCAGTTACGAGGGGGGGATCAATCAGCCCCAGCATTTT
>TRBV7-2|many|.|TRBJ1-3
CASSLALSRTSGNTIYF
TGTGCCAGCAGCTTAGCGCTCTCACGGACATCTGGAAACACCATATATTTT
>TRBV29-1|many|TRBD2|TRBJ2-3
CSVGRVAGDTQYF
TGCAGCGTTGGAAGGGTAGCGGGGGATACGCAGTATTTT
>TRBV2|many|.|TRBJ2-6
CASKRLPTANVLTF
TGTGCCAGCAAACGATTACCTACCGCCAACGTCCTGACTTTC
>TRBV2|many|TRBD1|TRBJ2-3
CASSERQGVGTDTQYF
TGTGCCAGCAGTGAAAGGCAGGGGGTCGGCACAGATACGCAGTATTTT
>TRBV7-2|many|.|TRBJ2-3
CASSLRGGDTQYF
TGTGCCAGCAGCTTAAGGGGGGGGGATACGCAGTATTTT
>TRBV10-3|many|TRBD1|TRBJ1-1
CAISESGQGVTEAFF
TGTGCCATCAGTGAGTCGGGACAGGGTGTGACTGAAGCTTTCTTT
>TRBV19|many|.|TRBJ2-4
CASTHGSSKNIQYF
TGTGCCAGTACTCATGGGTCCTCAAAAAACATTCAGTACTTC
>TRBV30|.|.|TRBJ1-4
CAWIARGRDEKLFF
TGTGCCTGGATCGCGAGGGGAAGGGATGAAAAACTGTTTTTT
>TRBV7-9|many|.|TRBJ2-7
CASSGQFEEQYF
TGTGCCAGCAGCGGACAGTTCGAAGAGCAGTACTTC
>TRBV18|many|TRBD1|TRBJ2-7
CASSPPRDRVYEQYF
TGTGCCAGCTCACCACCGAGGGACAGGGTCTACGAGCAGTACTTC
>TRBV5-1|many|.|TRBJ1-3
CASSLVNTAKDTIYF
TGCGCCAGCAGCTTGGTTAACACGGCAAAGGACACCATATATTTT
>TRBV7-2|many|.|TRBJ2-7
CASTVGFRPPHEQYF
TGTGCCAGCACCGTAGGATTTAGGCCTCCCCACGAGCAGTACTTC
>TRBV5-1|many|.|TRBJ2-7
CASSPQGGASYEQYF
TGCGCCAGCAGCCCACAGGGGGGGGCATCCTACGAGCAGTACTTC
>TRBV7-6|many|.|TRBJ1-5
CASSLGASPYSNQPQHF
TGTGCCAGCAGCTTAGGGGCAAGCCCCTATAGCAATCAGCCCCAGCATTTT
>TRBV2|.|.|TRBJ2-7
CASRPGTVKSYEQYF
TGTGCCAGCAGACCCGGGACGGTAAAGTCCTACGAGCAGTACTTC
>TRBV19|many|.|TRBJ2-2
CASRPGQNTGELFF
TGTGCCAGTAGACCGGGACAGAACACCGGGGAGCTGTTTTTT
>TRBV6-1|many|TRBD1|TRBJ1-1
CASSHGRGRIQGEAFF
TGTGCCAGCAGTCACGGTAGGGGGCGAATTCAAGGTGAAGCTTTCTTT
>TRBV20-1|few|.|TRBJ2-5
CSASGGGAPETQYF
TGCAGTGCTAGTGGTGGTGGGGCCCCAGAGACCCAGTACTTC
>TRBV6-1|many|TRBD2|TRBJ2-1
CALRTSTNEQFF
TGTGCCCTCCGGACTAGCACGAATGAGCAGTTCTTC
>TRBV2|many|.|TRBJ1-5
CASTEEDDGPQHF
TGTGCCAGCACGGAGGAGGACGATGGGCCCCAGCATTTT
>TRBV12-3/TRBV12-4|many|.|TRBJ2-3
CASRGLTDTQYF
TGTGCCAGCAGGGGACTCACAGATACGCAGTATTTT
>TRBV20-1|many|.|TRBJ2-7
CSASHTGINSYEQYF
TGCAGTGCTAGCCATACAGGGATCAACTCCTACGAGCAGTACTTC